A selection of T cell receptor beta chains follows, all from one sample in a study of PD-1 blockade in classical Hodgkin lymphoma. TCRdb's table, derived via immunoSEQ multiplex PCR, lists solely in-frame clones and lacks some. The table includes 90,000 to 130,000 clones, roughly nine tenths detected once. Sequenced material: peripheral blood mononuclear cells (PBMCs), taken before the second cycle of nivolumab. These receptors were obtained from a human donor with classical Hodgkin lymphoma. CDR3s include the opening cysteine and the closing phenylalanine or tryptophan. A D gene is named only where the DNA matches it firmly. Only some rows state a clone size, as once, few, many or a class for expanded clones.

CASSLEARSRQPQHF,.,TRBV27,15,.
CASSSNAGTSGGELFF,.,TRBV11-2,16,TRBD2
CASSRMSGYSYNEQFF,.,TRBV19,16,.
CASSLSFEAAGHGYTF,few,TRBV27,16,.
CASSHRMRNEKLFF,few,TRBV28,14,.
CASTKRRVGGYTF,.,TRBV27,13,.
CATSRVGQGEKLFF,.,TRBV15,14,TRBD1
CASSRTGLGDYEQYF,.,TRBV28,15,TRBD1
CASIPEVFTEAFF,few,TRBV6-6,13,.
CASSYSGRTNEKLFF,once,TRBV6-5,15,.
CASSFLGTGNEKLFF,.,TRBV4-1,15,TRBD1
CASSTEGPSEQYF,.,TRBV19,13,.
CASRRLAGVGNEQFF,.,TRBV6-5,15,TRBD2
CASSSRTGGTEKLFF,.,TRBV7-2,15,TRBD1
CASSLGPPTEIHEQYF,.,TRBV5-8,16,.
CAWSHRGSLNEKLFF,.,TRBV30,15,.
CSAPVHNEQFF,.,TRBV20-1,11,.
CASSPEWNTEAFF,.,TRBV7-9,13,.
CASRGGPLAKNIQYF,.,TRBV4-1,15,.
CAPLTVRQQETQYF,.,TRBV2,14,.
CASSQVSSRSPTYEQYF,.,TRBV4-1,17,.
CASSVRQNYGYTF,.,TRBV10-2,13,.
CASSMRQRGYEQYF,.,TRBV19,14,TRBD2
CASSLAFEGHGYTF,.,TRBV5-1,14,.
CASSLSVANTEAFF,few,TRBV27,14,.
CASSHLGGRETQYF,.,TRBV7-6,14,TRBD2
CASSFTATGELFF,.,TRBV5-6,13,.
CASSEGVGCFF,.,TRBV25-1,11,.